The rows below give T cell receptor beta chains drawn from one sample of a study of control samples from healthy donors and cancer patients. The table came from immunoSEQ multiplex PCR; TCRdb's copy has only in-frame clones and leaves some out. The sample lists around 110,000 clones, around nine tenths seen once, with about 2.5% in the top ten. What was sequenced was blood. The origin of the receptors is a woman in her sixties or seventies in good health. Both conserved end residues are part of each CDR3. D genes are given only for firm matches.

TGTGCCAGCAGGATCTCCGGGACAGGGGACACCGGGGAGCTGTTTTTT	CASRISGTGDTGELFF	TRBV27	TRBJ2-2	TRBD1
TGTGCCAGCAGCGGACACCGACAGGGGGCGGACACTGAAGCTTTCTTT	CASSGHRQGADTEAFF	TRBV2	TRBJ1-1	TRBD1
TGTGCCAGCAGCTTGGCAACAGGCAAGCTCACCGGGGATGGCTACACCTTC	CASSLATGKLTGDGYTF	TRBV5-4	TRBJ1-2	NA
TGTGCCAGCAGCTGGCAGGGGGCCACCTATAATTCACCCCTCCACTTT	CASSWQGATYNSPLHF	TRBV5-6	TRBJ1-6	TRBD1
TGTGCCAGCAGCCATAACCAGGGTCTCGCCAGGGGTGGCTACACCTTC	CASSHNQGLARGGYTF	TRBV3-1/TRBV3-2	TRBJ1-2	NA
TGCGCCAGCAGCCAAGGGGGCCAAAGCTCTGGGGCCAACGTCCTGACTTTC	CASSQGGQSSGANVLTF	TRBV4-3	TRBJ2-6	NA
TGTGCCAGCAGCCGATCAGGGAACGAGCAGTACTTC	CASSRSGNEQYF	TRBV3-1/TRBV3-2	TRBJ2-7	NA
TGTGCCAGGAGACTAGCGCCAAACTACGAGCAGTACTTC	CARRLAPNYEQYF	TRBV2	TRBJ2-7	TRBD2
TGTGCCAGCAGTTACTCGACGGGAGGGTATGGCTACACCTTC	CASSYSTGGYGYTF	TRBV6-6	TRBJ1-2	NA
TGTGCTAGTGGTTTGGGGGACCCGGGACAGAGGACCGGGGAGCTGTTTTTT	CASGLGDPGQRTGELFF	TRBV12-5	TRBJ2-2	TRBD1
TGTGCCAGCAGCCCCGGAGGGGGTCAGCCCCAGCATTTT	CASSPGGGQPQHF	TRBV27	TRBJ1-5	NA